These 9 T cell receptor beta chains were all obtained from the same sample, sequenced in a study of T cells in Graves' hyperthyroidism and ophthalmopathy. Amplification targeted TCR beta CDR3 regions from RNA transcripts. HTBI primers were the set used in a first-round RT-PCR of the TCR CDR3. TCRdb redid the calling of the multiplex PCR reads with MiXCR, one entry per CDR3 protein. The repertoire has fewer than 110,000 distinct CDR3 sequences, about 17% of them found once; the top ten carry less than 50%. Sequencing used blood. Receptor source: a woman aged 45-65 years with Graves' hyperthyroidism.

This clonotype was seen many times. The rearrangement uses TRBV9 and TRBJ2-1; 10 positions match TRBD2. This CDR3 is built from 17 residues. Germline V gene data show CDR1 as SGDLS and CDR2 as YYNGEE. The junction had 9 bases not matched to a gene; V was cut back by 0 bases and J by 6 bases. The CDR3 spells CASSVELAGGLGNEQFF. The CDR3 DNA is TGTGCCAGCAGCGTAGAATTAGCGGGAGGCCTTGGCAATGAGCAGTTCTTC.

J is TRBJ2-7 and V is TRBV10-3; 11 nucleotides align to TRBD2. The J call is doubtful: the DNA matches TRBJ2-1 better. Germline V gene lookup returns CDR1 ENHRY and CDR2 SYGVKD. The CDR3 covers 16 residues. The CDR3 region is CAISDGTGLAVYEQFF. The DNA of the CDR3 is TGTGCCATCAGTGACGGAACGGGACTAGCGGTTTACGAGCAGTTCTTC.

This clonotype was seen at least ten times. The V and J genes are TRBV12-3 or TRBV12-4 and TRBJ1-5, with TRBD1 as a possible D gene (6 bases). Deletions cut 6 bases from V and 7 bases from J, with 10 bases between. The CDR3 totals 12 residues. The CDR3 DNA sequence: TGTGCCAGCAGAATCCAGGGGCAGCCCCAGCATTTT. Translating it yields CASRIQGQPQHF.

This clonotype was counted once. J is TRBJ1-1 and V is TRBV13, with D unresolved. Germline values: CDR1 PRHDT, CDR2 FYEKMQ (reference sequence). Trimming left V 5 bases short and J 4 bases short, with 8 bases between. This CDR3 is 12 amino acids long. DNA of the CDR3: TGTGCCAGCAGCGGCATGGGCACTGAAGCTTTCTTT. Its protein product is CASSGMGTEAFF.

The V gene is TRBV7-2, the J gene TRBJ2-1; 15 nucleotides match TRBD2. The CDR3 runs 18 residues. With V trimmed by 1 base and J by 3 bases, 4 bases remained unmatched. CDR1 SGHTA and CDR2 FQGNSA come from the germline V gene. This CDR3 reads CASSLEGTSGRYYNEQFF. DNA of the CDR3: TGTGCCAGCAGCTTAGAAGGGACTAGCGGGAGGTACTACAATGAGCAGTTCTTC.

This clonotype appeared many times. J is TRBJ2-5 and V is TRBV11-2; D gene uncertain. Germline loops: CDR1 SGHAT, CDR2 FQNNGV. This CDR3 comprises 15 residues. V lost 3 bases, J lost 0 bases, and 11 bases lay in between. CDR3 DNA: TGTGCCAGCAGCTTGCGTCAGAAATACCAAGAGACCCAGTACTTC. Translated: CASSLRQKYQETQYF. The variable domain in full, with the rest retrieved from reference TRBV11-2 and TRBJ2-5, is EAGVAQSPRYKIIEKRQSVAFWCNPISGHATLYWYQQILGQGPKLLIQFQNNGVVDDSQLPKDRFSAERLKGVDSTLKIQPAKLEDSAVYLCASSLRQKYQETQYFGPGTRLLVL.

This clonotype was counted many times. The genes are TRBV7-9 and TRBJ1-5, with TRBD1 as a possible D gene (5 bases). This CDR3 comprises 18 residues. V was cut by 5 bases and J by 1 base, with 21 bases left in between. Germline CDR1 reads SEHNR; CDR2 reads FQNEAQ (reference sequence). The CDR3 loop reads CASSKIESGGKSNQPQHF. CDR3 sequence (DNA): TGTGCCAGCAGCAAAATAGAGTCTGGGGGGAAAAGCAATCAGCCCCAGCATTTT. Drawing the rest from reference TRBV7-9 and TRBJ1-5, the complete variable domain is DTGVSQNPRHKITKRGQNVTFRCDPISEHNRLYWYRQTLGQGPEFLTYFQNEAQLEKSRLLSDRFSAERPKGSFSTLEIQRTEQGDSAMYLCASSKIESGGKSNQPQHFGDGTRLSIL.

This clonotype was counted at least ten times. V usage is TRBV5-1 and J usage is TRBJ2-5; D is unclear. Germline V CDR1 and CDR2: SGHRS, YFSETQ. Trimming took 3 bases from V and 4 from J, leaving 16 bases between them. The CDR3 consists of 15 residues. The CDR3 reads CASSWERGVGETQYF. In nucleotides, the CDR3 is TGCGCCAGCAGCTGGGAACGTGGGGTCGGAGAGACCCAGTACTTC.

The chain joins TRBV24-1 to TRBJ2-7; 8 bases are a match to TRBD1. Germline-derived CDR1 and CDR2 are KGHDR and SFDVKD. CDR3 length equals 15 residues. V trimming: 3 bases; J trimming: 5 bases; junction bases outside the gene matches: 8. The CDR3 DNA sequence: TGTGCCACCAGTGATGCCGGACAGGGAGACGACGAGCAGTACGTC. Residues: CATSDAGQGDDEQYV.